This T cell receptor (beta chain) was found in a study of cytomegalovirus exposure and HLA in healthy donors. In the PCR, 60 Vbeta and 13 Jbeta primers were used. The data were produced by immunoSEQ multiplex PCR, yet TCRdb's version contains in-frame clones alone and is incomplete. This table has more than 95,000 clones, 70% to 80% appearing once. The germline V gene has CDR1 MNHNY and CDR2 SVGAGI (reference sequence). V was cut by 6 bases and J by 7 bases, with 11 bases left in between. CDR3 length: 12 amino acids. The sample was PBMCs. The rearrangement uses TRBV6-6 and TRBJ2-3, with D unclear. The sequence derives from a woman between 45 and 65 years old in good health and CMV-seropositive. The CDR3 DNA follows: TGTGCCAGCAGAGACACCGTAAATACGCAGTATTTT. It translates to CASRDTVNTQYF.